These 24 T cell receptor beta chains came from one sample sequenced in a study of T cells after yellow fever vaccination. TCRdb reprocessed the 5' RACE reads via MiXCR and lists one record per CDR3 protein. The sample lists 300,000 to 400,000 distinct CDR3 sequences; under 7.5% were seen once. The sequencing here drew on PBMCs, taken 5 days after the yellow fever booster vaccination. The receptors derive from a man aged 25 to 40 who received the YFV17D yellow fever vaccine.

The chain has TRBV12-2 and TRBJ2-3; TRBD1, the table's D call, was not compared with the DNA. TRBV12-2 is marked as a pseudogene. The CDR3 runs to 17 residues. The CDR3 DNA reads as TGTGCAAGTCGCTCACCCCAACCAACCGCAGGGGCAGATACGCAGTATTTT. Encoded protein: CASRSPQPTAGADTQYF.

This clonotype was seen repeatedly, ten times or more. CDR3 amino acids: CASSSRTPGNTIYF. CDR3 sequence (DNA): TGTGCCAGCAGCTCTAGGACTCCTGGAAACACCATATATTTT. This chain uses TRBV7-9 with TRBJ1-3; no definite D call. Trimming cost V 4 bases and J 2 bases, with 9 bases left between them. CDR3 size: 14 residues. Germline V lookup: CDR1 SEHNR, CDR2 FQNEAQ (reference sequence). The whole variable domain, remainder taken from reference TRBV7-9 and TRBJ1-3, is DTGVSQNPRHKITKRGQNVTFRCDPISEHNRLYWYRQTLGQGPEFLTYFQNEAQLEKSRLLSDRFSAERPKGSFSTLEIQRTEQGDSAMYLCASSSRTPGNTIYFGEGSWLTVV.

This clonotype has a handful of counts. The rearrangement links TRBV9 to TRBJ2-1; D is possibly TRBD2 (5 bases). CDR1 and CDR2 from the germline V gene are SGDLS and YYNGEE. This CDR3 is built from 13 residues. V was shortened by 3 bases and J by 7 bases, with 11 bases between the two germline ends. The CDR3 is CASSGPSRNEQFF. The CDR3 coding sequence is TGTGCCAGCAGCGGTCCTAGCAGAAATGAGCAGTTCTTC. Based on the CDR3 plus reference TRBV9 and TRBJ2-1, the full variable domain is DSGVTQTPKHLITATGQRVTLRCSPRSGDLSVYWYQQSLDQGLQFLIQYYNGEERAKGNILERFSAQQFPDLHSELNLSSLELGDSALYFCASSGPSRNEQFFGPGTRLTVL.

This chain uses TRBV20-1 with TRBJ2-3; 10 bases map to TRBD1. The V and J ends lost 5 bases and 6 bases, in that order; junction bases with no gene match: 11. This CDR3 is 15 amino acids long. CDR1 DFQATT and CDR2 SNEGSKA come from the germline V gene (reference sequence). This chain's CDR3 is CSAPETGGSWDTQYF. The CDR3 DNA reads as TGCAGTGCTCCCGAGACAGGGGGCTCTTGGGATACGCAGTATTTT.

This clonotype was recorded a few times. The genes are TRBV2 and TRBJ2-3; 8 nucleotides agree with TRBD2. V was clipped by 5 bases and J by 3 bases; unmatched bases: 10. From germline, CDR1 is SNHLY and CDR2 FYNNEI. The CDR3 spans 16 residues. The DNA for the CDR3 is TGTGCCAGCAGTCTCACTAGAAGCGGGAGTACAGATACGCAGTATTTT. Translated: CASSLTRSGSTDTQYF.

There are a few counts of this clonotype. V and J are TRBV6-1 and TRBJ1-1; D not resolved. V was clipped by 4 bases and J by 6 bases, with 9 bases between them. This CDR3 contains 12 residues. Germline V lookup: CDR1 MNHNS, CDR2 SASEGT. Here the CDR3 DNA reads TGTGCCAGCAGTGGGGTTATGGCTGAAGCTTTCTTT. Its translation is CASSGVMAEAFF.

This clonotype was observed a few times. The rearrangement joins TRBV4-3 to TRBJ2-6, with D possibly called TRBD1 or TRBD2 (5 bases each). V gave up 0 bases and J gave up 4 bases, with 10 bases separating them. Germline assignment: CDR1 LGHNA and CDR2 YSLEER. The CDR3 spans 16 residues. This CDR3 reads CASSQDPGRGANVLTF. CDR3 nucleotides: TGCGCCAGCAGCCAAGATCCGGGGCGGGGGGCCAACGTCCTGACTTTC.

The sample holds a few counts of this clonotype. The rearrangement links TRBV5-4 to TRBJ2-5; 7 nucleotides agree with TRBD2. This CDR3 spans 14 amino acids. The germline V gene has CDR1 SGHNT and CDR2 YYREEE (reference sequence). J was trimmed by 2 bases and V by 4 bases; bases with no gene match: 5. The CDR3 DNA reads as TGTGCCAGCAGCCGACCGGGACTACAAGAGACCCAGTACTTC. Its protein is CASSRPGLQETQYF.

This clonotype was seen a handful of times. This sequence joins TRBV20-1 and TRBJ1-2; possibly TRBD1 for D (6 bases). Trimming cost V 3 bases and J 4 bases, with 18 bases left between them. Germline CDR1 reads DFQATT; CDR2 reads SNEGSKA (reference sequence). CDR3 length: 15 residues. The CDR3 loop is CSASRDRTKFYGYTF. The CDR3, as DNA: TGCAGTGCTAGCCGAGACAGGACGAAATTCTATGGCTACACCTTC.

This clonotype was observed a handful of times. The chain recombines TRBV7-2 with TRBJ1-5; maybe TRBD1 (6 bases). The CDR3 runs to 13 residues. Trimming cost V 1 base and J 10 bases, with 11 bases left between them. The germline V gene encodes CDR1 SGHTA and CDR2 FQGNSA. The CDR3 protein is CASSLGSGDPQHF. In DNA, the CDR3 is TGTGCCAGCAGCTTAGGCTCAGGGGATCCCCAGCATTTT.

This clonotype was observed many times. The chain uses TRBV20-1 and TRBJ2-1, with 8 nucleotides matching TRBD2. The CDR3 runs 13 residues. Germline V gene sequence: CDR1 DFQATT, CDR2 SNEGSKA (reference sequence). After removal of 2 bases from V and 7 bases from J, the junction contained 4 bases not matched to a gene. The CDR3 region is CSARLAGLNEQFF. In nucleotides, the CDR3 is TGCAGTGCTAGACTAGCGGGCCTGAATGAGCAGTTCTTC.

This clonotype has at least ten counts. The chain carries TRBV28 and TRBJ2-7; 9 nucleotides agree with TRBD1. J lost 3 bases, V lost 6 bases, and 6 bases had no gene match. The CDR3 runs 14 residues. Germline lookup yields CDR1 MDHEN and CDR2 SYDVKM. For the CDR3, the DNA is TGTGCCAGCAGCTCCCGGACAGGGGACTACGAGCAGTACTTC. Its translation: CASSSRTGDYEQYF.

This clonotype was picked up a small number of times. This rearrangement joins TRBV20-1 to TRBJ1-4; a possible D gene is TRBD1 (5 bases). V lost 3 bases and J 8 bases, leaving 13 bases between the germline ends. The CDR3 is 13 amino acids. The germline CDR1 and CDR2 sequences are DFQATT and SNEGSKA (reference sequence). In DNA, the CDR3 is TGCAGTGCTAGTAGGGGAAGTATAGAAAAACTGTTTTTT. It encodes CSASRGSIEKLFF.

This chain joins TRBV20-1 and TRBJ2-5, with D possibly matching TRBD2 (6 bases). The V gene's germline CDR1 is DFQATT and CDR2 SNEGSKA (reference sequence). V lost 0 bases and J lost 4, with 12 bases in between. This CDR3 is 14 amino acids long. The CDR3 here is CSARDTGVGETQYF. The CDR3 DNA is TGCAGTGCTAGAGATACGGGAGTGGGAGAGACCCAGTACTTC.

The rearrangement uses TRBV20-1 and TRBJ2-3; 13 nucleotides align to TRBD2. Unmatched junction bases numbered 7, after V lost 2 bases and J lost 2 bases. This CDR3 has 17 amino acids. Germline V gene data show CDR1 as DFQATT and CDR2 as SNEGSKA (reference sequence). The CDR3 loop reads CSARFPGLAGSTDTQYF. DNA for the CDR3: TGCAGTGCTAGATTCCCGGGACTAGCGGGATCCACAGATACGCAGTATTTT.

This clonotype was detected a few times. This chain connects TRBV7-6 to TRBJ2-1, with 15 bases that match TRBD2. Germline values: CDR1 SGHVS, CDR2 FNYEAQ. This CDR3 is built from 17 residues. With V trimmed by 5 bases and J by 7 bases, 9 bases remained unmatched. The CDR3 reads CASSPRTSGRARNEQFF. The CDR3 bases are TGTGCCAGCAGCCCCCGGACTAGCGGGAGGGCCAGGAATGAGCAGTTCTTC.

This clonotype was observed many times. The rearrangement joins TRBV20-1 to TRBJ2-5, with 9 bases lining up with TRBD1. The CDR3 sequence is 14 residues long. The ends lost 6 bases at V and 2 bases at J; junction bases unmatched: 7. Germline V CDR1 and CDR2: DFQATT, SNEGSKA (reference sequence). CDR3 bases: TGCAGTGCGACCCGGGGACAGGGACAAGAGACCCAGTACTTC. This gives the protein CSATRGQGQETQYF.

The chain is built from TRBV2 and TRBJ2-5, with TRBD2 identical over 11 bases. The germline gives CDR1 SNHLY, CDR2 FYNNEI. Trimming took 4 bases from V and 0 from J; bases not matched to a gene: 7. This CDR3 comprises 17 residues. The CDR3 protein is CASSGGLAGVYQETQYF. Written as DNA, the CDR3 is TGTGCCAGCAGTGGTGGACTAGCGGGCGTCTACCAAGAGACCCAGTACTTC. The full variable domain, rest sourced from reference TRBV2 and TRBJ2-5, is EPEVTQTPSHQVTQMGQEVILRCVPISNHLYFYWYRQILGQKVEFLVSFYNNEISEKSEIFDDQFSVERPDGSNFTLKIRSTKLEDSAMYFCASSGGLAGVYQETQYFGPGTRLLVL.

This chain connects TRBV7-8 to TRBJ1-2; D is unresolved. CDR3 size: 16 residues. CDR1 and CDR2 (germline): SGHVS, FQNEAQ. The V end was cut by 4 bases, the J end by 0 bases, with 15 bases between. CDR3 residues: CASSSTDRPANYGYTF. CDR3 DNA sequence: TGTGCCAGCAGCTCCACGGACCGGCCAGCTAACTATGGCTACACCTTC.

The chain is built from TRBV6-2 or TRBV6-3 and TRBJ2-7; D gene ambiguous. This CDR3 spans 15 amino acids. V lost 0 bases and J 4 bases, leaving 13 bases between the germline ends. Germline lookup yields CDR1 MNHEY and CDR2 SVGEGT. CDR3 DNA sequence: TGTGCCAGCAGTTACTCTGAGCCAACATTTTACGAGCAGTACTTC. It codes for CASSYSEPTFYEQYF.

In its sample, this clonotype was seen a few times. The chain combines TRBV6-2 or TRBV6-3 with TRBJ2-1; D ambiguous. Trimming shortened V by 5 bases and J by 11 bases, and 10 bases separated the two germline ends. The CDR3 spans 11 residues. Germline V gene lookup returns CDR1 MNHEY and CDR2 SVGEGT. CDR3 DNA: TGTGCCAGCAGTCACGTAGGAAAGCAGTTCTTC. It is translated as CASSHVGKQFF.

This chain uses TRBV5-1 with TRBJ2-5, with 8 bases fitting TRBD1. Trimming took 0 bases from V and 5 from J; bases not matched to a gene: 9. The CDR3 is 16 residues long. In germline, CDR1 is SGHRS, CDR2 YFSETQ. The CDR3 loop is CASSLALRGQEETQYF. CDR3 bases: TGCGCCAGCAGCTTGGCCCTCAGGGGGCAGGAGGAGACCCAGTACTTC.

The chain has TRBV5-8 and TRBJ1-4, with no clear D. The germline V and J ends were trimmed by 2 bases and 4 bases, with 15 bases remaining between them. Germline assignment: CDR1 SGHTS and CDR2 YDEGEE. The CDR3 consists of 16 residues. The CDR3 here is CASSFGPRRDNEKLFF. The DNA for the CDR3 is TGTGCCAGCAGCTTTGGTCCGAGGCGGGATAATGAAAAACTGTTTTTT.

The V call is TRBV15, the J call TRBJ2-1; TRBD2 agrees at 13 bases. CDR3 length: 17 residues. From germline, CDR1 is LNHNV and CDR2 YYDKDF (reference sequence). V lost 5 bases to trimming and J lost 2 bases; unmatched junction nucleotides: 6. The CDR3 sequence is CATSPWGLAGPYNEQFF. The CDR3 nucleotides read TGTGCCACCAGCCCTTGGGGACTAGCGGGACCCTACAATGAGCAGTTCTTC. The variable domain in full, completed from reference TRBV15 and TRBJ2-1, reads DAMVIQNPRYQVTQFGKPVTLSCSQTLNHNVMYWYQQKSSQAPKLLFHYYDKDFNNEADTPDNFQSRRPNTSFCFLDIRSPGLGDTAMYLCATSPWGLAGPYNEQFFGPGTRLTVL.